This record covers a single TCR beta chain. The specificity of this receptor is unknown. Base-call qualities are not available, and no considerably larger clone is one nucleotide away. Peripheral blood CD8+ and CD4+ T cells from healthy donors, Susac syndrome patients and multiple sclerosis patients were profiled using high-throughput TCR beta sequencing. Multiple sclerosis controls were treatment-naive patients with stable or active relapsing-remitting disease fulfilling revised McDonald criteria. Bulk CD8+ and CD4+ T cells were purified magnetically by negative isolation, whereas CD8+ TEMRA cells were enriched by FACS. Blood was drawn into EDTA tubes, processed within 24 hours, and PBMCs were isolated by density gradient centrifugation. PBMCs intended for TCR sequencing were frozen in liquid nitrogen and were later thawed in a 37 degrees C water bath. The sorted or isolated CD4+, CD8+ and CD8+ TEMRA cells reached a purity of at least 90%.

RNA was extracted using the RNeasy kit, and roughly 0.5 to 1 microgram was reverse transcribed with random hexamers. TCR beta CDR3 regions were amplified with the immunoSEQ multiplex PCR assay covering 54 Vbeta and 13 Jbeta segments. PCR amplification bias was corrected using a synthetic template baseline for primer optimization and computational correction. Turning to the authors' computational methods: Only productive sequences were kept, with reads annotated to V, D and J genes according to IMGT and analyzed in immunoSEQ Analyzer. To calculate clonality, Shannon entropy was normalized by log2 of the number of productive unique sequences and then subtracted from one. Public and private clones were assessed among the 100 most prevalent clones of each patient and control. Susac-specific clones were defined as absent from healthy and MS cohorts, 850 to 1,300 published viral clones and other ImmuneACCESS disease sequences. TCRdb applied fastp at Q25 and MiXCR to the public reads, then kept only in-frame beta chains. Each record represents a unique CDR3 protein, reported with the most common genes and DNA among its rows. The authors' filters were not applied to this entry. Counted in this sample were some 400,000 distinct CDR3 sequences; about 85% of them appeared once. Jointly, the top ten make up about 0.12% of the sample.

This specimen comes from a study of CD8 T cells in Susac syndrome (dated by TCRdb to between 2018 and 2020). For the wider study: Repertoire sequencing was used to test whether CD8+ T cell activation and differentiation in Susac syndrome was antigen driven. The study compared CD8+ T cell repertoire clonality among 12 healthy donors, around 14 Susac syndrome patients and fewer than 19 multiple sclerosis patients. Broad study findings and their caveats: The number of individuals in the TCR sequencing and HLA analysis was acknowledged as relatively small.

The CDR3 goes from the cysteine to the phenylalanine over 16 residues. Only the CDR3 DNA stays, 48 bases, in frame from base 1. Via the germline V gene (reference sequence), CDR1 is LGHDT and CDR2 YNNKEL. V drops 0 bases and J drops 0 bases, leaving 9 bases in between. The source is a human donor with multiple sclerosis. The sequencing input was CD8+ T cells from PBMCs. The chain is made from TRBV3-1 and TRBJ2-1; the D gene is perhaps TRBD2, from 5 matching bases. This receptor carries the CDR3 CASSQEGSSSYNEQFF. The sequenced DNA is TGTGCCAGCAGCCAAGAAGGGAGTAGCTCCTACAATGAGCAGTTCTTC.